This T cell receptor beta chain stems from a study of OX40 agonist ivuxolimab in advanced cancers. Method: immunoSEQ multiplex PCR; TCRdb's copy keeps in-frame clones and lacks some. Of about 28,000 clones listed, approximately 84% are singletons. This CDR3 region has 15 residues. CDR1 is SNHLY, CDR2 FYNNEI, per germline. J gave up 6 bases and V 5 bases, and 11 bases lay outside the gene matches. This clone was seen a single time. This chain connects TRBV2 to TRBJ1-2; TRBD1 matches 8 bases. The clonotype was recovered from an adult with an advanced solid tumor such as melanoma, head and neck, liver or kidney cancer. The source material was CD4+ or CD8+ T cells sorted from blood, sampled in a trial of the OX40 agonist ivuxolimab. The CDR3 sequence: CASSSSWGQANGYTF. As DNA, the CDR3 is TGTGCCAGCAGTTCTTCATGGGGACAGGCAAATGGCTACACCTTC.